The 17 T cell receptor beta chains below were found in one sample sequenced in a study of blood T cells in healthy people across ages. For the second PCR, which ran for roughly 7 to 11 cycles, a sample-barcoded 5' primer and a J-beta primer mix were used. TCRdb re-derived calls from the 5' RACE reads in MiXCR, one entry per CDR3 protein. Of some 860,000 distinct CDR3 sequences detected, just over 55% appear once; the ten largest clones hold around 25%. The material sequenced was blood. Every receptor here comes from a man aged 40-50 years in good health.

This clonotype was counted ten times or more. The genes are TRBV3-1 and TRBJ2-5; D possibly corresponds to TRBD1 (6 bases). Per the germline V gene, CDR1 is LGHDT and CDR2 is YNNKEL (reference sequence). Trimming left V 3 bases short and J 4 bases short, with 6 bases between. CDR3 size: 12 residues. In DNA form, the CDR3 reads TGTGCCAGCAGCCAGGGGGCAGAGACCCAGTACTTC. Translation gives CASSQGAETQYF.

The genes are TRBV7-2 and TRBJ1-1; D uncertain. V was shortened by 6 bases and J by 3 bases, with 11 bases between the two germline ends. The CDR3 runs to 13 residues. From germline, CDR1 is SGHTA and CDR2 FQGNSA. The CDR3 sequence is CASSTEMDTEAFF. The CDR3 nucleotides read TGTGCCAGCAGTACCGAGATGGACACTGAAGCTTTCTTT. Combining the CDR3 with reference TRBV7-2 and TRBJ1-1 gives the whole variable domain GAGVSQSPSNKVTEKGKDVELRCDPISGHTALYWYRQSLGQGLEFLIYFQGNSAPDKSGLPSDRFSAERTGGSVSTLTIQRTQQEDSAVYLCASSTEMDTEAFFGQGTRLTVV.

V and J are TRBV5-1 and TRBJ2-7; TRBD1 might be the D (5 bases). Per germline, CDR1 SGHRS and CDR2 YFSETQ. The CDR3 runs to 15 residues. The ends were cut back, 4 bases at V and 2 bases at J, with 16 bases in the middle. The CDR3 spells CASSVMGQGAYEQYF. In DNA, the CDR3 is TGCGCCAGCAGCGTGATGGGGCAGGGTGCCTACGAGCAGTACTTC. Full variable domain (missing parts from reference TRBV5-1 and TRBJ2-7): KAGVTQTPRYLIKTRGQQVTLSCSPISGHRSVSWYQQTPGQGLQFLFEYFSETQRNKGNFPGRFSGRQFSNSRSEMNVSTLELGDSALYLCASSVMGQGAYEQYFGPGTRLTVT.

The CDR3 nucleotides are TGTGCCAGCAGCTCCGGGGCCGACCGAACGGAGCAGTTCTTC. This sequence encodes CASSSGADRTEQFF. The V gene is TRBV12-3 or TRBV12-4, the J gene TRBJ2-1, with D tentatively TRBD1 or TRBD2 (5 bases each). V was trimmed by 6 bases and J by 10 bases, leaving 19 bases between them. The CDR3 totals 14 residues.

This clonotype was found a few times. The chain joins TRBV5-1 to TRBJ2-3; TRBD1 is a possible D gene (6 bases). V was clipped by 4 bases and J by 4 bases, with 16 bases between them. The CDR3 contains 15 residues. Germline CDR1 reads SGHRS; CDR2 reads YFSETQ. Written as DNA, the CDR3 is TGCGCCAGCAGCATAGGACAGAAAGATGCAGATACGCAGTATTTT. It specifies CASSIGQKDADTQYF.

In this sample, this clonotype turned up a few times. The V and J genes are TRBV7-9 and TRBJ2-5, with a possible D match to TRBD1 (6 bases). Near its end, the DNA agrees better with TRBJ2-7, so the J call may be wrong. This CDR3 has 13 amino acids. Germline V CDR1 and CDR2: SEHNR, FQNEAQ (reference sequence). This CDR3 reads CASSHPQGYEQYF. As DNA, the CDR3 is TGTGCCAGCAGCCACCCCCAGGGGTACGAGCAGTACTTC.

The chain carries TRBV20-1 and TRBJ1-1; no firm D call. Germline loops: CDR1 DFQATT, CDR2 SNEGSKA (reference sequence). The CDR3 covers 11 residues. V dropped 6 bases and J dropped 6 bases, with 11 bases sitting between them. The CDR3 DNA sequence: TGCAGTGCCCAATCGGGGTCTGAAGCTTTCTTT. Protein: CSAQSGSEAFF.

This chain connects TRBV7-8 to TRBJ2-1; 9 bases align to TRBD2. CDR1 and CDR2 from the germline V gene are SGHVS and FQNEAQ. J lost 10 bases, V lost 5 bases, and 18 bases had no gene match. The CDR3 covers 17 residues. This chain's CDR3 is CASSLGGASGISGEQFF. The CDR3 DNA follows: TGTGCCAGCAGCCTAGGAGGGGCTAGCGGGATAAGCGGGGAGCAGTTCTTC.

The chain employs TRBV14 and TRBJ2-7; D gene unclear. The CDR3 has 14 amino acids. V lost 1 base to trimming and J lost 2 bases, with 9 bases between them. Germline CDR1 is SGHDN and CDR2 is FVKESK. CDR3 nucleotides: TGTGCCAGCAGCCAAGTACAGAGCCCCTACGAGCAGTACTTC. It translates to CASSQVQSPYEQYF.

This clonotype was seen once. The chain links TRBV2 to TRBJ1-1; D is undetermined. V was trimmed by 6 bases and J by 4 bases, leaving 12 bases between them. From germline, CDR1 is SNHLY and CDR2 FYNNEI. CDR3 length equals 13 residues. The CDR3, as DNA: TGTGCCAGCAGAGCGTCGGGTTCCACTGAAGCTTTCTTT. This gives the protein CASRASGSTEAFF. Drawing the rest from reference TRBV2 and TRBJ1-1, the complete variable domain is EPEVTQTPSHQVTQMGQEVILRCVPISNHLYFYWYRQILGQKVEFLVSFYNNEISEKSEIFDDQFSVERPDGSNFTLKIRSTKLEDSAMYFCASRASGSTEAFFGQGTRLTVV.

V usage is TRBV5-6 and J usage is TRBJ1-5; possibly TRBD1 for D (5 bases). V dropped 5 bases and J dropped 8 bases, with 11 bases sitting between them. Germline V gives CDR1 SGHDT, CDR2 YYEEEE. This CDR3 region has 12 residues. This CDR3 reads CASSTGAEPQHF. CDR3 coding DNA: TGTGCCAGCAGTACCGGGGCCGAGCCCCAGCATTTT.

This clonotype was seen a handful of times. The V call is TRBV7-2, the J call TRBJ2-7, with TRBD1 as a possible D gene (5 bases). V lost 6 bases and J lost 0, with 9 bases in between. The CDR3 is 13 amino acids. CDR1 and CDR2 (germline): SGHTA, FQGNSA. The CDR3 region has the DNA TGTGCCAGCAGTATACAGGTCTCCTACGAGCAGTACTTC. Its translation is CASSIQVSYEQYF.

The chain links TRBV9 to TRBJ2-5; TRBD2 aligns across 9 bases. From germline, CDR1 is SGDLS and CDR2 YYNGEE. V lost 0 bases, J lost 4 bases, and 4 bases stayed unmatched. The CDR3 runs to 15 residues. CDR3 in DNA: TGTGCCAGCAGCGTAGCCCCTAGCGGGATAGAGACCCAGTACTTC. Translation: CASSVAPSGIETQYF. The full variable domain, its missing parts supplied by reference TRBV9 and TRBJ2-5, is DSGVTQTPKHLITATGQRVTLRCSPRSGDLSVYWYQQSLDQGLQFLIQYYNGEERAKGNILERFSAQQFPDLHSELNLSSLELGDSALYFCASSVAPSGIETQYFGPGTRLLVL.

The gene calls are TRBV20-1 and TRBJ2-1; a possible D gene is TRBD2 (5 bases). The J call may be in error: the DNA end matches TRBJ2-7 better. The CDR3 totals 15 residues. Germline assignment: CDR1 DFQATT and CDR2 SNEGSKA (reference sequence). This CDR3 reads CSARDTGKTVYEQYF. The CDR3 region has the DNA TGCAGTGCTAGAGATACGGGGAAAACTGTGTACGAGCAGTACTTC.

This clonotype was counted a few times. The V gene is TRBV4-2, the J gene TRBJ1-2; a possible D gene is TRBD1 (5 bases). The V and J ends lost 0 bases and 8 bases respectively, with 16 bases between them. The germline V gene encodes CDR1 LGHNA and CDR2 YNFKEQ. This CDR3 spans 15 amino acids. This CDR3 reads CASSQDPRDWVGYTF. The CDR3 region has the DNA TGTGCCAGCAGCCAAGATCCCAGGGACTGGGTGGGCTACACCTTC.

The V call is TRBV29-1, the J call TRBJ1-2, with D possibly matching TRBD1 (6 bases). CDR1 is SQVTM, CDR2 ANQGSEA, per germline. V was clipped by 3 bases and J by 6 bases, with 14 bases between them. This CDR3 is 13 amino acids long. CDR3 coding DNA: TGCAGCGTTGACGATACAGGGCTCGATGGCTACACCTTC. Translation gives CSVDDTGLDGYTF.

Regarding this clonotype: One end of the junction varies from germline; a read error may be responsible. This chain connects TRBV7-7 to TRBJ1-1, with D uncertain. Germline CDR1 reads SSHAT; CDR2 reads FNYEAQ (reference sequence). This CDR3 region has 13 residues. The CDR3 loop reads CASSSIDGGRAFF. Here the CDR3 DNA reads TGTGCTAGCAGCTCAATCGACGGCGGTCGAGCTTTCTTT.